Listed here are 25 T cell receptor beta chains from one sample, sequenced in a study of blood T cell repertoires in COVID-19 (dated by TCRdb to 2019 to 2021). Receptors were amplified or captured by the immunoSEQ multiplex PCR assay. The table was pulled from immuneACCESS by TCRdb, which kept in-frame rearrangements only. Such tables lose some clones; where checked, under half of the loss comes from unresolved V genes, and the rest has no known cause. The sample has more than 95,000 clones on record, around four fifths of them singletons. Jointly, the top ten make up roughly 25% of the sample. Specimen: peripheral blood. These receptors originate from a human donor in a cohort sampled during active COVID-19.

CDR3 sequence: CASSSRQNGYGYTF. CDR3 in DNA: TGTGCCAGCAGCTCAAGACAGAATGGGTATGGCTACACCTTC. The V call is TRBV7-9, the J call TRBJ1-2; possible D gene TRBD1, 5 bases. The CDR3 contains 14 residues. CDR1 and CDR2 (germline): SEHNR, FQNEAQ (reference sequence). V dropped 4 bases and J dropped 5 bases, with 14 bases sitting between them.

V and J are TRBV2 and TRBJ2-1, with a weak D call TRBD2 (6 bases). V was shortened by 8 bases and J by 2 bases, with 10 bases between the two germline ends. From germline, CDR1 is SNHLY and CDR2 FYNNEI. The CDR3 is made up of 13 amino acids. The CDR3 here is CASAEGTYNEQFF. In DNA form, the CDR3 reads TGTGCCAGCGCGGAGGGAACCTACAATGAGCAGTTCTTC.

Many counts were recorded for this clone. The J gene is TRBJ2-7, the V gene TRBV15; D may be TRBD2 (6 bases). Trimming shortened V by 1 base and J by 2 bases, and 12 bases separated the two germline ends. The V gene's germline CDR1 is LNHNV and CDR2 YYDKDF (reference sequence). The CDR3 has 15 amino acids. This CDR3 is CATSRGSGGTYEQYF. CDR3 coding DNA: TGTGCCACCAGCAGAGGGTCTGGGGGGACCTACGAGCAGTACTTC. The full variable domain, completed using reference TRBV15 and TRBJ2-7, is DAMVIQNPRYQVTQFGKPVTLSCSQTLNHNVMYWYQQKSSQAPKLLFHYYDKDFNNEADTPDNFQSRRPNTSFCFLDIRSPGLGDTAMYLCATSRGSGGTYEQYFGPGTRLTVT.

J is TRBJ2-7 and V is TRBV6-2 or TRBV6-3; 7 nucleotides line up with TRBD2. V dropped 3 bases and J dropped 4; count of bases not matched to a gene: 12. Germline loops: CDR1 MNHEY, CDR2 SVGEGT. The length of the CDR3 is 16 residues. DNA of the CDR3: TGTGCCAGCAGTTATCCCGAAGGACTAGTGCGGTACGAGCAGTACTTC. It specifies CASSYPEGLVRYEQYF.

This clone was counted a few times. This chain links TRBV28 with TRBJ1-6; D is unresolved. This CDR3 has 15 amino acids. Deletions cut 3 bases from V and 7 bases from J, with 13 bases between. Germline CDR1 reads MDHEN; CDR2 reads SYDVKM. CDR3 coding DNA: TGTGCCAGCAGTTTGGGAGTCGGAACAAATTCACCCCTCCACTTT. Amino acids: CASSLGVGTNSPLHF. Using reference TRBV28 and TRBJ1-6 for the parts outside the CDR3, the full variable domain is DVKVTQSSRYLVKRTGEKVFLECVQDMDHENMFWYRQDPGLGLRLIYFSYDVKMKEKGDIPEGYSVSREKKERFSLILESASTNQTSMYLCASSLGVGTNSPLHFGNGTRLTVT.

The CDR3 DNA follows: TGTGCCACCAGTGATTTGCCCTACCCTGGACTAGCGGGAAATGAGCAGTTCTTC. Translated: CATSDLPYPGLAGNEQFF. This chain connects TRBV24-1 to TRBJ2-1; 12 bases line up with TRBD2. CDR1 is KGHDR, CDR2 SFDVKD, per germline. This CDR3 region has 18 residues. With 0 bases clipped from V and 7 bases from J, the junction kept 9 bases outside the gene matches.

This sequence joins TRBV5-1 and TRBJ2-3; D remains unclear. Germline V lookup: CDR1 SGHRS, CDR2 YFSETQ. The CDR3 is 15 residues long. Trimming removed 0 bases from V and 0 bases from J, with 8 bases in between. CDR3 bases: TGCGCCAGCAGCTTGGCAGATACGAGCACAGATACGCAGTATTTT. Residues: CASSLADTSTDTQYF.

V usage is TRBV4-1 and J usage is TRBJ2-5; 7 bases agree with TRBD2. The ends lost 3 bases at V and 1 base at J; junction bases unmatched: 2. In germline, CDR1 is MGHRA, CDR2 YSYEKL. The CDR3 is 14 residues long. The DNA of the CDR3 is TGCGCCAGCAGCCAGGGCGGGGGCCAAGAGACCCAGTACTTC. Its protein is CASSQGGGQETQYF.

The rearrangement uses TRBV5-4 and TRBJ1-3; TRBD1 matches 7 bases. With V trimmed by 0 bases and J by 2 bases, 8 bases remained unmatched. CDR3 length: 17 amino acids. Germline lookup yields CDR1 SGHNT and CDR2 YYREEE (reference sequence). CDR3 nucleotide sequence: TGTGCCAGCAGCTTGGGAAGTGGAGGGGGCGCTGGAAACACCATATATTTT. It translates to CASSLGSGGGAGNTIYF.

The chain links TRBV6-5 to TRBJ1-2; 7 nucleotides match TRBD1. With V trimmed by 7 bases and J by 9 bases, 11 bases remained unmatched. The germline gives CDR1 MNHEY, CDR2 SVGAGI. The CDR3 extends over 13 amino acids. The CDR3 protein is CASTTDRRSSYTF. For the CDR3, the DNA is TGTGCCAGCACTACGGACAGGCGTTCGAGCTACACCTTC.

Only a few counts were recorded for this clone. V and J are TRBV5-6 and TRBJ2-3; D perhaps matches TRBD1 (6 bases). This CDR3 region has 13 residues. Trimming removed 10 bases from V and 0 bases from J, with 12 bases in between. Germline V gives CDR1 SGHDT, CDR2 YYEEEE. The CDR3: CASCRGSTDTQYF. The DNA for the CDR3 is TGTGCCTCCTGTAGGGGGAGCACAGATACGCAGTATTTT.

This chain links TRBV19 with TRBJ1-2; 8 bases map to TRBD1. The CDR3 runs to 15 residues. V trimming: 3 bases; J trimming: 2 bases; junction bases outside the gene matches: 5. Germline V gene data show CDR1 as LNHDA and CDR2 as SQIVND (reference sequence). The CDR3 here is CASSIPRTGNYGYTF. DNA for the CDR3: TGTGCCAGTAGTATCCCTCGGACAGGGAACTATGGCTACACCTTC.

This rearrangement joins TRBV18 to TRBJ2-1; 11 bases align to TRBD2. The germline V gene has CDR1 KGHSH and CDR2 LQKENI. There are 17 residues in the CDR3. V gave up 6 bases and J gave up 10 bases; unmatched junction bases: 17. CDR3 in amino acids: CASSITNGLAGGLEQFF. In DNA form, the CDR3 reads TGTGCCAGCTCGATAACCAATGGCCTAGCGGGGGGCCTGGAGCAGTTCTTC. Together with reference TRBV18 and TRBJ2-1, the CDR3 gives the full variable domain: NAGVMQNPRHLVRRRGQEARLRCSPMKGHSHVYWYRQLPEEGLKFMVYLQKENIIDESGMPKERFSAEFPKEGPSILRIQQVVRGDSAAYFCASSITNGLAGGLEQFFGPGTRLTVL.

The chain has TRBV5-1 and TRBJ2-5, with D unclear. This CDR3 has 12 residues. From germline, CDR1 is SGHRS and CDR2 YFSETQ. Trimming pared 4 bases from V and 5 bases from J, leaving 9 bases between. CDR3 amino acids: CASSVDGETQYF. As DNA, the CDR3 is TGCGCCAGCAGCGTGGACGGGGAGACCCAGTACTTC.

The chain employs TRBV28 and TRBJ1-5, with a possible D match to TRBD1 (6 bases). The V gene's germline CDR1 is MDHEN and CDR2 SYDVKM. The CDR3 is made up of 14 amino acids. V was shortened by 5 bases and J by 5 bases, with 13 bases between the two germline ends. CDR3 nucleotides: TGTGCCAGCAGTCTCCGACAGGAATATCAGCCCCAGCATTTT. It yields the protein CASSLRQEYQPQHF.

The V call is TRBV6-5, the J call TRBJ2-7, with 7 bases lining up with TRBD1. The V gene end was trimmed by 10 bases and the J gene end by 2 bases; junction bases not matched to a gene: 5. CDR1 MNHEY and CDR2 SVGAGI come from the germline V gene. The CDR3 contains 12 residues. CDR3 region: CATGTDPYEQYF. The DNA of the CDR3 is TGTGCCACCGGGACAGATCCCTACGAGCAGTACTTC.

The V gene is TRBV27, the J gene TRBJ2-1, with 10 bases identical to TRBD2. This CDR3 is built from 16 residues. The V gene's germline CDR1 is MNHEY and CDR2 SMNVEV (reference sequence). Trimming cost V 3 bases and J 6 bases; bases outside gene matches: 8. Written as DNA, the CDR3 is TGTGCCAGCAGTTTCCACGGGACTAGCGTGTCCAATGAGCAGTTCTTC. As protein: CASSFHGTSVSNEQFF.

This clone has only a few counts. The chain is built from TRBV6-5 and TRBJ2-2, with 8 nucleotides matching TRBD1. The CDR3 is 14 residues long. V gave up 6 bases and J gave up 5 bases; unmatched junction bases: 5. Germline CDR1 reads MNHEY; CDR2 reads SVGAGI. DNA of the CDR3: TGTGCCAGCAGCTACGACAGGGGAACCGGGGAGCTGTTTTTT. Translation: CASSYDRGTGELFF.

The rearrangement links TRBV30 to TRBJ1-5; 7 bases match TRBD1. Unmatched junction bases numbered 11, after V lost 3 bases and J lost 3 bases. Germline V gene sequence: CDR1 GTSNPN, CDR2 SVGIG (reference sequence). This CDR3 region has 16 residues. CDR3 bases: TGTGCCTGGAGCGCCCGTGGACAGGCCCTCAATCAGCCCCAGCATTTT. Encoded protein: CAWSARGQALNQPQHF.

The V gene is TRBV6-5, the J gene TRBJ1-4; 8 bases align to TRBD1. V dropped 5 bases and J dropped 6; count of bases not matched to a gene: 8. CDR1 and CDR2 from the germline V gene are MNHEY and SVGAGI. The CDR3 sequence is 15 residues long. CDR3 sequence (DNA): TGTGCCAGCAGTCCACGGACAGGGAGGCATGAAAAACTGTTTTTT. It translates to CASSPRTGRHEKLFF.

The chain links TRBV11-2 to TRBJ2-7; TRBD1 agrees at 10 bases. J lost 6 bases, V lost 4 bases, and 9 bases had no gene match. CDR3 length equals 15 residues. The V gene's germline CDR1 is SGHAT and CDR2 FQNNGV. The CDR3 sequence is CASSSARGQGREQYF. CDR3 bases: TGTGCCAGCAGCTCCGCTAGGGGACAGGGGCGCGAGCAGTACTTC.

The J gene is TRBJ2-7, the V gene TRBV7-3; D perhaps matches TRBD1 (5 bases). Germline loops: CDR1 SGHTA, CDR2 FQGTGA. V lost 1 base and J 6 bases, leaving 16 bases between the germline ends. The CDR3 has 15 residues. The CDR3 DNA follows: TGTGCCAGCAGCTTAAGGCCGTCAGGGTTTGGCGAGCAGTACTTC. Translated: CASSLRPSGFGEQYF.

This clone has just one count. The chain couples TRBV5-1 to TRBJ2-7, with 9 positions matching TRBD1. The junction had 5 bases not matched to a gene; V was cut back by 4 bases and J by 3 bases. The CDR3 loop spans 14 amino acids. Germline CDR1 and CDR2: SGHRS and YFSETQ. CDR3 region: CASSSTGGDYEQYF. The CDR3 DNA sequence: TGCGCCAGCAGCAGTACAGGGGGCGACTACGAGCAGTACTTC.

V is TRBV28 and J is TRBJ1-5; a possible D gene is TRBD1 (6 bases). The germline V gene has CDR1 MDHEN and CDR2 SYDVKM. There are 15 residues in the CDR3. V was trimmed by 5 bases and J by 3 bases, leaving 14 bases between them. CDR3 nucleotide sequence: TGTGCCAGCAGTATACAGGGAATCCCCAATCAGCCCCAGCATTTT. This encodes CASSIQGIPNQPQHF.

V usage is TRBV4-3 and J usage is TRBJ1-4; TRBD1 agrees at 8 bases. The CDR3 is 14 residues long. Trimming cost V 4 bases and J 12 bases; bases outside gene matches: 10. Per the germline V gene, CDR1 is LGHNA and CDR2 is YSLEER. The CDR3 DNA sequence: TGCGCCAGCAGCCCCGACAGGGGTCTTGGAGAACTGTTTTTT. Amino acid sequence: CASSPDRGLGELFF.